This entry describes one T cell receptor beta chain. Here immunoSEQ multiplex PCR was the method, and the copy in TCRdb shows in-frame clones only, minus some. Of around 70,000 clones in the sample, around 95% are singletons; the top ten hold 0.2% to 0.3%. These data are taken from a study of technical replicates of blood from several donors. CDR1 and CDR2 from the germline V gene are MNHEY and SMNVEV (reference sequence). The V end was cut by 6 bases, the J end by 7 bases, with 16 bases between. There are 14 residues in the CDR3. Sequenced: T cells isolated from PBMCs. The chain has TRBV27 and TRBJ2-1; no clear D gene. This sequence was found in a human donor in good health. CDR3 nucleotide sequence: TGTGCCAGCAGGGCCGCCAACCCCCCTAATGAGCAGTTCTTC. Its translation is CASRAANPPNEQFF.